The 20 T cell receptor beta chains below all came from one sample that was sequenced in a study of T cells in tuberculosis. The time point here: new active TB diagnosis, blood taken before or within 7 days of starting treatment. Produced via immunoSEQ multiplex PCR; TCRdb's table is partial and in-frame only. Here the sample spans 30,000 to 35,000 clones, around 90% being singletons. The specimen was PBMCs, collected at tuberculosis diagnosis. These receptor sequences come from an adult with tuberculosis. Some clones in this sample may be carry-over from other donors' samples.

The CDR3 region has the DNA TGCGCCAGCAGCTTTTTAGCAATGTCCTACGAGCAGTACTTC. Translating gives CASSFLAMSYEQYF. The rearrangement links TRBV5-1 to TRBJ2-7; unclear D gene. Trimming cost V 2 bases and J 1 base, with 10 bases left between them. This CDR3 has 14 residues. Germline CDR1 SGHRS, CDR2 YFSETQ.

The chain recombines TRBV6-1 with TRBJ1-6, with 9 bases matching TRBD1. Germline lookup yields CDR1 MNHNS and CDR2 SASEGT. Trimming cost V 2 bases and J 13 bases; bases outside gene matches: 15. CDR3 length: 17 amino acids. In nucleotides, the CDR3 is TGTGCCAGCAGTGAAATAGGCTGGGGGACAGGGTTAACTCCCCTCCACTTT. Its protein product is CASSEIGWGTGLTPLHF.

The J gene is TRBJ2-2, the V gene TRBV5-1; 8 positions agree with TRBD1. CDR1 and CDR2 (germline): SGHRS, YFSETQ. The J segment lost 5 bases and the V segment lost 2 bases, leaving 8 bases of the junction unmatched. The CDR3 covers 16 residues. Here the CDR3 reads CASSFTLRGRTGELFF. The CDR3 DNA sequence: TGCGCCAGCAGCTTCACCCTCAGGGGGCGAACCGGGGAGCTGTTTTTT.

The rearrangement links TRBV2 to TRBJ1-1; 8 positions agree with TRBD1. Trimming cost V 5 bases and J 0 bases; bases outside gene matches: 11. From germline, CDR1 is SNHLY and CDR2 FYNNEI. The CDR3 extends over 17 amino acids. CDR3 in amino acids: CASSSDRDRLMNTEAFF. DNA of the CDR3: TGTGCCAGCAGTTCGGACCGGGACAGGCTCATGAACACTGAAGCTTTCTTT.

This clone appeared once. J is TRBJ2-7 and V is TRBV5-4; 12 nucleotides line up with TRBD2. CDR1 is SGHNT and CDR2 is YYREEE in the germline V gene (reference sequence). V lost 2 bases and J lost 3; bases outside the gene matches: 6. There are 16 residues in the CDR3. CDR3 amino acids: CASSFSLAGGLYEQYF. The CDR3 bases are TGTGCCAGCAGCTTTAGCCTAGCGGGGGGGCTCTACGAGCAGTACTTC.

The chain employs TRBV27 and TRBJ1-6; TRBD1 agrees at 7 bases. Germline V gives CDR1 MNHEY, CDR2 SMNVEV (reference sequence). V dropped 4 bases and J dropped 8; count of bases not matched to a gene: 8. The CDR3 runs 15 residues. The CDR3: CASSWGTRGYSPLHF. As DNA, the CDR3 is TGTGCCAGCAGTTGGGGAACCAGGGGGTATTCACCCCTCCACTTT.

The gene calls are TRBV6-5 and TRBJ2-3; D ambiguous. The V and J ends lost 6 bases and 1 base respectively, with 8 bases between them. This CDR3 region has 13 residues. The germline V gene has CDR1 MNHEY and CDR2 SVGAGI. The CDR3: CASRNRGTDTQYF. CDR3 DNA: TGTGCCAGCAGAAACAGAGGCACAGATACGCAGTATTTT.

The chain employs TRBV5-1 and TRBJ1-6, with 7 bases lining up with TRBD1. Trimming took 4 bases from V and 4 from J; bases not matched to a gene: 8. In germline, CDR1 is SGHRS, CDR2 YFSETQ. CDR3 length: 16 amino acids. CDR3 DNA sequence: TGCGCCAGCAGCGGAACACAGGGGAGATATAATTCACCCCTCCACTTT. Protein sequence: CASSGTQGRYNSPLHF.

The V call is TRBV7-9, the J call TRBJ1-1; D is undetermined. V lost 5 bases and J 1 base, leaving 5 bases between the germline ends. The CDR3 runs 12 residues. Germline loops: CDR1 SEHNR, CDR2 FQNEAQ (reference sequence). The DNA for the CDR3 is TGTGCCAGCAGCCAAGCGAACACTGAAGCTTTCTTT. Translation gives CASSQANTEAFF. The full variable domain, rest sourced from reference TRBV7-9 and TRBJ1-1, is DTGVSQNPRHKITKRGQNVTFRCDPISEHNRLYWYRQTLGQGPEFLTYFQNEAQLEKSRLLSDRFSAERPKGSFSTLEIQRTEQGDSAMYLCASSQANTEAFFGQGTRLTVV.

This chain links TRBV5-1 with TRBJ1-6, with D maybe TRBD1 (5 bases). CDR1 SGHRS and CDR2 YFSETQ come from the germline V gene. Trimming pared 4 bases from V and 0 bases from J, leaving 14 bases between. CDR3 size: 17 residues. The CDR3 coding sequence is TGCGCCAGCAGCCGAGAAGGGGCGAGCTCCTATAATTCACCCCTCCACTTT. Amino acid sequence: CASSREGASSYNSPLHF.

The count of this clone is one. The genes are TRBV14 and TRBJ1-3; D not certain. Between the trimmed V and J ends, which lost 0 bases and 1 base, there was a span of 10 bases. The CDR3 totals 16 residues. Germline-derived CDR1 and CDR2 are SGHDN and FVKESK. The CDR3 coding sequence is TGTGCCAGCAGCCAAGATCTTCCGGGTTCTGGAAACACCATATATTTT. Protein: CASSQDLPGSGNTIYF.

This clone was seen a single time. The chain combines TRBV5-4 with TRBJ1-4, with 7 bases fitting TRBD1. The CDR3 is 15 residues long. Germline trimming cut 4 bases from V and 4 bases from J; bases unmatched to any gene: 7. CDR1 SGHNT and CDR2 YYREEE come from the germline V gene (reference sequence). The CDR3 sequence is CASSRTGDRNEKLFF. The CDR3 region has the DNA TGTGCCAGCAGCCGAACAGGGGACCGTAATGAAAAACTGTTTTTT.

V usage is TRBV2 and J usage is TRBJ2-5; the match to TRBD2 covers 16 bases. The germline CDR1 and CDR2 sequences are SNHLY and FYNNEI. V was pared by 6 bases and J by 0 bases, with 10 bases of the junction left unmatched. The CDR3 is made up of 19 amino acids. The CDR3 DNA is TGTGCCAGCAGCGTCCCGGGACTAGCGGGGGGGAGGTACCAAGAGACCCAGTACTTC. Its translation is CASSVPGLAGGRYQETQYF.

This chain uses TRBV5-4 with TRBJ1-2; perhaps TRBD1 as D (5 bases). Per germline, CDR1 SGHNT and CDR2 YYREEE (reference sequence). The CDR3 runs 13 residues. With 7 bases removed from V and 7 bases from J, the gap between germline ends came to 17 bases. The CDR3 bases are TGTGCCAGCCGCCCTTGGGCCCAGGGTGGCTACACCTTC. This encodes CASRPWAQGGYTF. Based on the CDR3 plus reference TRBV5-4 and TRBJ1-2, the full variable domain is ETGVTQSPTHLIKTRGQQVTLRCSSQSGHNTVSWYQQALGQGPQFIFQYYREEENGRGNFPPRFSGLQFPNYSSELNVNALELDDSALYLCASRPWAQGGYTFGSGTRLTVV.

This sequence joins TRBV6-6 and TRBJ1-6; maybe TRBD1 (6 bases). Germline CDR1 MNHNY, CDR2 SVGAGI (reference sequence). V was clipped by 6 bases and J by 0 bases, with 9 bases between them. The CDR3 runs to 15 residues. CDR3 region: CASRTGSSYNSPLHF. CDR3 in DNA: TGTGCCAGCAGAACAGGGAGCTCCTATAATTCACCCCTCCACTTT.

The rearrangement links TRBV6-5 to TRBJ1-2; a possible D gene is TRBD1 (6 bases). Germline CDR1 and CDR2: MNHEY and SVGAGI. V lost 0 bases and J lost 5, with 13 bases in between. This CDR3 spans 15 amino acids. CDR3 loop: CASSYSTLGGYGYTF. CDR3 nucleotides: TGTGCCAGCAGTTACTCGACCTTAGGGGGTTATGGCTACACCTTC.

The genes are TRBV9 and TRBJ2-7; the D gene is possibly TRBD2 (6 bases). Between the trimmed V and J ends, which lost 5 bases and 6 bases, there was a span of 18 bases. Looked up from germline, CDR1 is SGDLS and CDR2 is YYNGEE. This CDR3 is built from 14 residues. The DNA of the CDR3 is TGTGCCAGCAGTCGAGCGGGTCAGCTGGGCGAGCAGTACTTC. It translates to CASSRAGQLGEQYF. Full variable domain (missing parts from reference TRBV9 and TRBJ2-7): DSGVTQTPKHLITATGQRVTLRCSPRSGDLSVYWYQQSLDQGLQFLIQYYNGEERAKGNILERFSAQQFPDLHSELNLSSLELGDSALYFCASSRAGQLGEQYFGPGTRLTVT.

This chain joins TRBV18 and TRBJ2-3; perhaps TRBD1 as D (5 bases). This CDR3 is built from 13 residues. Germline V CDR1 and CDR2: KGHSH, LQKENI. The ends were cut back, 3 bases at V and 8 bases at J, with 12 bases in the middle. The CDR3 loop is CASSPRARGTQYF. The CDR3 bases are TGTGCCAGCTCACCCAGGGCAAGAGGTACGCAGTATTTT.

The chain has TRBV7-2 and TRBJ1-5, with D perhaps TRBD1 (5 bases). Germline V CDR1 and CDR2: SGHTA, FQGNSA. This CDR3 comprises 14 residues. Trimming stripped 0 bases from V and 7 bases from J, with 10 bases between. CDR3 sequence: CASSLAGRAQPQHF. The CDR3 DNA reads TGTGCCAGCAGCTTAGCCGGCAGGGCGCAGCCCCAGCATTTT.

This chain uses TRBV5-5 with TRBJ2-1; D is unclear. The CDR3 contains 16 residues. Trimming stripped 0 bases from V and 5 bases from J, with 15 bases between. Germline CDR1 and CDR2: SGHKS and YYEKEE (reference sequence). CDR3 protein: CASSLAPTMVDNEQFF. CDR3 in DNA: TGTGCCAGCAGCTTGGCCCCGACAATGGTGGACAATGAGCAGTTCTTC.